A selection of T cell receptor beta chains follows, all from one sample in a study of early T cells in non-severe SARS-CoV-2 infection. One entry per CDR3 protein results from TCRdb running MiXCR on the 5' RACE reads. The sample lists about 61,000 distinct CDR3 sequences; 9.5% to 15% were seen once. This specimen consisted of whole blood, obtained at baseline. The source is an adult who was a healthcare worker with PCR-confirmed SARS-CoV-2 infection or an uninfected control (not recorded which). The donor label of this sample is uncertain. Both conserved end residues are part of each CDR3. The D gene is left open where the match is weak. A row's size may be missing; if present it is once, few, many or a size class.

j_gene,d_gene,v_gene,abundance,CDR3aa,CDR3nt
TRBJ1-2,TRBD1,TRBV12-3/TRBV12-4,many,CASSLDRTGGRGYTF,TGTGCCAGCAGTTTAGATCGGACAGGGGGCAGAGGCTACACCTTC
TRBJ1-1,NA,TRBV4-1,few,CASSQLGSMNTEAFF,TGCGCCAGCAGCCAATTGGGATCTATGAACACTGAAGCTTTCTTT
TRBJ2-3,NA,TRBV11-2,NA,CASSPRGGDPTDTQYF,TGTGCCAGCAGCCCAAGAGGCGGGGATCCCACAGATACGCAGTATTTT
TRBJ1-1,TRBD1,TRBV7-9,few,CATDRASNTEAFF,TGTGCCACAGACAGGGCTTCGAACACTGAAGCTTTCTTT
TRBJ1-1,TRBD1,TRBV4-2,NA,CASSDQYRGRTEAFF,TGTGCCAGCAGCGACCAATACAGGGGACGGACTGAAGCTTTCTTT
TRBJ1-3,NA,TRBV2,few,CASSDALSADGNTIYF,TGTGCCAGCAGTGATGCCCTTTCCGCGGACGGAAACACCATATATTTT
TRBJ2-6,NA,TRBV23-1,many,CANPNPAENSSGANVLTF,TGCGCCAACCCAAACCCTGCCGAAAACTCATCTGGGGCCAACGTCCTGACTTTC
TRBJ2-3,NA,TRBV14,few,CASSQATTTNTQYF,TGTGCCAGCAGCCAAGCTACTACCACAAATACGCAGTATTTT
TRBJ2-2,NA,TRBV6-5,few,CASSYERGAPGELFF,TGTGCCAGCAGTTACGAAAGAGGAGCCCCCGGGGAGCTGTTTTTT
TRBJ1-3,TRBD1,TRBV10-3,many,CAISESGTVTYSGNTIYF,TGTGCCATCAGTGAGTCCGGGACAGTAACTTACTCTGGAAACACCATATATTTT
TRBJ2-3,NA,TRBV3-1,many,CASSPWEGADTQYF,TGTGCCAGCAGCCCGTGGGAAGGGGCAGATACGCAGTATTTT
TRBJ2-1,NA,TRBV12-3/TRBV12-4,NA,CASSAGTENNEQFF,TGTGCCAGCAGCGCCGGGACCGAAAACAATGAGCAGTTCTTC
TRBJ2-3,NA,TRBV12-3/TRBV12-4,once,CASSLSVPTDTQYF,TGTGCCAGCAGTTTAAGTGTCCCAACAGATACGCAGTATTTT
TRBJ2-5,NA,TRBV7-9,many,CASSAGLGETQYF,TGTGCCAGCAGCGCTGGACTCGGGGAGACCCAGTACTTC
TRBJ2-3,TRBD2,TRBV6-5,many,CASRKLAGGTDTQYF,TGTGCCAGCAGAAAACTAGCGGGGGGCACAGATACGCAGTATTTT
TRBJ1-3,NA,TRBV6-1,few,CASSQTVSLGNTIYF,TGTGCCAGCAGCCAGACGGTGTCCCTTGGAAACACCATATATTTT
TRBJ1-6,NA,TRBV10-1,few,CASRRGRTYNSPLHF,TGCGCCAGCAGAAGGGGGAGGACCTATAATTCACCCCTCCACTTT
TRBJ2-1,NA,TRBV7-3,many,CASSSNRDGYNEQFF,TGTGCCAGCAGCTCCAACCGGGACGGATACAATGAGCAGTTCTTC
TRBJ1-5,TRBD1,TRBV19,NA,CASRGQGTGNQPQHF,TGTGCCAGTAGGGGACAGGGGACGGGCAATCAGCCCCAGCATTTT
TRBJ1-1,NA,TRBV12-3/TRBV12-4,NA,CASSFGTEAFF,TGTGCCAGCTCGTTTGGTACTGAAGCTTTCTTT
TRBJ1-1,TRBD1,TRBV30,many,CAWSVPHPTGEAFF,TGTGCCTGGAGTGTACCTCATCCGACAGGGGAAGCTTTCTTT
TRBJ2-3,NA,TRBV29-1,NA,CSVGKGINTDTQYF,TGCAGCGTTGGAAAGGGAATAAACACAGATACGCAGTATTTT
TRBJ1-1,NA,TRBV12-5,many,CASGLDLNTEAFF,TGTGCTAGTGGTTTGGATCTTAACACTGAAGCTTTCTTT
TRBJ2-3,NA,TRBV10-1,NA,CASTREKTDTQYF,TGCGCCAGCACCCGAGAAAAGACAGATACGCAGTATTTT
TRBJ1-2,TRBD1,TRBV27,NA,CASRITGTDPPSGYTF,TGTGCCAGCAGGATAACCGGGACAGACCCCCCTAGCGGCTACACCTTC
TRBJ2-2,NA,TRBV9,few,CASSPRAGEVGAGELFF,TGTGCCAGCAGCCCGAGAGCCGGGGAAGTGGGTGCCGGGGAGCTGTTTTTT
TRBJ1-3,NA,TRBV5-1,few,CASSIREKESGNTIYF,TGCGCCAGCAGCATCAGGGAGAAGGAATCTGGAAACACCATATATTTT
TRBJ1-6,NA,TRBV3-1,few,CASSHLRSYNSPLHF,TGTGCCAGCAGCCATTTGCGCTCCTATAATTCACCCCTCCACTTT
TRBJ1-2,TRBD1,TRBV20-1,few,CSAREVAGTGGVYGYTF,TGCAGTGCTAGAGAGGTGGCCGGGACAGGGGGTGTCTATGGCTACACCTTC
TRBJ2-3,NA,TRBV6-6,few,CASTRQEPTDTQYF,TGTGCCAGCACCCGACAGGAACCCACAGATACGCAGTATTTT
TRBJ2-5,NA,TRBV20-1,many,CSARDHEFQYF,TGCAGTGCTAGAGATCATGAGTTCCAGTACTTC
TRBJ2-2,TRBD2,TRBV3-1,many,CASSQASLAGNTGELFF,TGTGCCAGCAGCCAAGCTAGCCTAGCGGGGAACACCGGGGAGCTGTTTTTT
TRBJ2-2,NA,TRBV2,few,CASSGIDTGELFF,TGTGCCAGCAGTGGGATCGACACCGGGGAGCTGTTTTTT
TRBJ1-4,NA,TRBV7-2,NA,CASSLQAKEEKLFF,TGTGCCAGCAGCTTACAGGCCAAGGAGGAAAAACTGTTTTTT
TRBJ1-6,TRBD1,TRBV20-1,many,CSASRGQSNRGAPLHF,TGCAGTGCTAGTAGGGGACAGTCAAATCGCGGGGCACCCCTCCACTTT
TRBJ1-5,NA,TRBV12-3/TRBV12-4,few,CASGADSNQPQHF,TGTGCCAGCGGGGCGGATAGCAATCAGCCCCAGCATTTT
TRBJ1-6,NA,TRBV6-5,few,CASQGRIYNSPLHF,TGTGCCAGCCAAGGACGGATCTATAATTCACCCCTCCACTTT
TRBJ2-1,TRBD1,TRBV11-2,NA,CASSHSGTGIEQFF,TGTGCCAGCAGCCACTCCGGGACAGGGATCGAGCAGTTCTTC
TRBJ1-4,NA,TRBV6-1,few,CASSQPGGEKLFF,TGTGCCAGCAGCCAACCGGGTGGCGAAAAACTGTTTTTT
TRBJ2-4,NA,TRBV7-2,few,CACSLGTKGGNIQYF,TGTGCCTGCAGCTTAGGAACGAAGGGTGGAAACATTCAGTACTTC
TRBJ1-3,TRBD1,TRBV9,few,CASSVGDRAKGNTIYF,TGTGCCAGCAGCGTAGGGGACAGGGCAAAAGGAAACACCATATATTTT
TRBJ2-2,NA,TRBV11-2,many,CASSLLDDSRRNTGELFF,TGTGCCAGCAGCTTATTAGACGACAGCCGACGGAACACCGGGGAGCTGTTTTTT
TRBJ1-4,NA,TRBV20-1,NA,CSATRAPEKLFF,TGCAGTGCGACCCGGGCCCCTGAAAAACTGTTTTTT
TRBJ2-3,NA,TRBV28,once,CASSPNEGQTSTDTQYF,TGTGCCAGCAGTCCTAACGAGGGTCAAACAAGCACAGATACGCAGTATTTT
TRBJ1-1,NA,TRBV7-7,NA,CASSAYTGREAFF,TGTGCCAGCAGCGCCTATACAGGGCGTGAAGCTTTCTTT
TRBJ2-1,TRBD2,TRBV12-3/TRBV12-4,few,CASTRLAGGTYNEQFF,TGTGCCAGCACCAGACTAGCGGGGGGAACCTACAATGAGCAGTTCTTC
TRBJ1-1,TRBD1,TRBV7-9,few,CASSPDGTGKYTEAFF,TGTGCCAGCAGCCCGGACGGGACAGGGAAGTATACTGAAGCTTTCTTT
TRBJ1-6,NA,TRBV7-7,NA,CASSLVANSPLHF,TGTGCCAGCAGCTTAGTAGCGAATTCACCCCTCCACTTT
TRBJ2-3,TRBD1,TRBV19,few,CASKKFMTGSTDTQYF,TGTGCCAGTAAAAAATTCATGACAGGGAGCACAGATACGCAGTATTTT
TRBJ2-4,TRBD2,TRBV4-1,many,CASSQAPIGGGQNIQYF,TGCGCCAGCAGCCAAGCGCCTATTGGGGGGGGTCAAAACATTCAGTACTTC
TRBJ2-5,TRBD2,TRBV9,few,CASSEGTSGNQETQYF,TGTGCCAGCAGCGAAGGGACTAGCGGGAACCAAGAGACCCAGTACTTC
TRBJ2-1,NA,TRBV5-1,NA,CASSLVYGQRGDEQFF,TGCGCCAGCAGCTTGGTATATGGACAGCGGGGCGATGAGCAGTTCTTC
TRBJ1-1,TRBD1,TRBV24-1,many,CATSDLQRGLGTEAFF,TGTGCCACCAGTGATTTGCAGAGGGGGCTGGGCACTGAAGCTTTCTTT
TRBJ2-3,NA,TRBV28,NA,CASSFWGGEAQYF,TGTGCCAGCAGTTTTTGGGGCGGGGAGGCGCAGTATTTT
TRBJ1-1,TRBD1,TRBV4-1,few,CASSQDPMRQGPNTEAFF,TGCGCCAGCAGCCAAGATCCTATGCGACAGGGACCAAACACTGAAGCTTTCTTT
TRBJ1-1,NA,TRBV6-1,NA,CASPGGEATEAFF,TGTGCCAGCCCCGGGGGAGAGGCCACTGAAGCTTTCTTT
TRBJ2-5,TRBD2,TRBV7-6,many,CASSRFTSGETQYF,TGTGCCAGCAGCCGATTTACTAGCGGAGAGACCCAGTACTTC